A selection of T cell receptor beta chains follows, all from one sample in a study of molecular identifiers for immune sequencing clone quantification. TCRdb reprocessed the PCR reads with MiXCR, giving one entry per CDR3 protein. Of under 600,000 distinct CDR3 sequences listed, under 30% were seen once; the top ten hold approximately 0.76%. Sample: naive CD8+ T cells from blood, with Jurkat cell RNA spiked in. The receptors were gathered from a human donor in good health. Some libraries in this study had Jurkat cell RNA spiked in. CDR3s leave out the opening cysteine and the closing phenylalanine or tryptophan.

CDR3 protein | J gene | V gene
ASSQDVYSTDTRY | TRBJ2-3 | TRBV4-1
ASSPPGDQETQY | TRBJ2-5 | TRBV19
ASSQDYSPRDYEQY | TRBJ2-7 | TRBV4-3
ASSYGQGVTYEQY | TRBJ2-7 | TRBV6-5
ASSPPGRGGADEKLF | TRBJ1-4 | TRBV7-9
ASSPPLSGRGWQETQY | TRBJ2-5 | TRBV28
ASSESPPGPITDTQY | TRBJ2-3 | TRBV2
ASSYQYQETQY | TRBJ2-5 | TRBV6-2/TRBV6-3
ASSPRRESEAF | TRBJ1-1 | TRBV12-3/TRBV12-4
ASSFQGLGGNQPQH | TRBJ1-5 | TRBV7-9
ASSELPGATETF | TRBJ1-1 | TRBV9
ASSPRGNPNSPLH | TRBJ1-6 | TRBV3-1
SARFETYEQY | TRBJ2-7 | TRBV20-1
ASSGGTSGAPLQETQY | TRBJ2-5 | TRBV7-8
ASSLGPWVGQNSYEQY | TRBJ2-7 | TRBV7-8
ASSIRTGLPEQY | TRBJ2-7 | TRBV6-2/TRBV6-3
ASRSSGTIYSEQY | TRBJ2-7 | TRBV12-3/TRBV12-4
ASSYGQSGRSYEQY | TRBJ2-7 | TRBV6-2/TRBV6-3
ASSFRAGELF | TRBJ2-2 | TRBV19
ASRDSLNQPQH | TRBJ1-5 | TRBV6-1
ASSLEATMGDTQY | TRBJ2-3 | TRBV5-8
ATSGRRNTGELF | TRBJ2-2 | TRBV15
ASTDGGGQPQH | TRBJ1-5 | TRBV28
ASSQFRGPYEQY | TRBJ2-7 | TRBV4-3
SVATGGTEAI | TRBJ1-1 | TRBV29-1
ASSGTGGDGYT | TRBJ1-2 | TRBV9
ASSYRTGDVYEQY | TRBJ2-7 | TRBV5-5
ASREKWGAPEQY | TRBJ2-7 | TRBV7-2
ASSQGLLQGEHTEAF | TRBJ1-1 | TRBV4-1
ASSIFGLRSTGELF | TRBJ2-2 | TRBV19
AWSVASTDTQY | TRBJ2-3 | TRBV30
ASSLAQYNEKLF | TRBJ1-4 | TRBV7-8
ASSSPGRRGYT | TRBJ1-2 | TRBV12-3/TRBV12-4
ASSSQEGSTDTQY | TRBJ2-3 | TRBV27
ASSLDRGRGEAF | TRBJ1-1 | TRBV7-6
ASSEVWQGSYNEQF | TRBJ2-1 | TRBV6-1
ASSTVRHTGLKY | TRBJ2-7 | TRBV7-9
ASSIYTGELF | TRBJ2-2 | TRBV19
ASSLGQGPAENTEAF | TRBJ1-1 | TRBV19
AWSAAGPTDTQY | TRBJ2-3 | TRBV30
ASSEYTSVEAF | TRBJ1-1 | TRBV25-1
SARVLRRLAGLEQF | TRBJ2-1 | TRBV20-1
ASSTAPGNNRVTEAF | TRBJ1-1 | TRBV7-8
SARDTGGEDYGYT | TRBJ1-2 | TRBV20-1
ASSYGEREVVYEQY | TRBJ2-7 | TRBV6-2/TRBV6-3
ASSLEGGFQPQH | TRBJ1-5 | TRBV7-9
ASSDPNFNYGYT | TRBJ1-2 | TRBV2
ASSLDKAF | TRBJ1-1 | TRBV7-9
ASSQENEQETQY | TRBJ2-5 | TRBV4-1
ASSLGPGSSYEQY | TRBJ2-7 | TRBV11-2
ASSYSGTQETQY | TRBJ2-5 | TRBV6-5
ASSLQKVTYANTGELF | TRBJ2-2 | TRBV12-3/TRBV12-4